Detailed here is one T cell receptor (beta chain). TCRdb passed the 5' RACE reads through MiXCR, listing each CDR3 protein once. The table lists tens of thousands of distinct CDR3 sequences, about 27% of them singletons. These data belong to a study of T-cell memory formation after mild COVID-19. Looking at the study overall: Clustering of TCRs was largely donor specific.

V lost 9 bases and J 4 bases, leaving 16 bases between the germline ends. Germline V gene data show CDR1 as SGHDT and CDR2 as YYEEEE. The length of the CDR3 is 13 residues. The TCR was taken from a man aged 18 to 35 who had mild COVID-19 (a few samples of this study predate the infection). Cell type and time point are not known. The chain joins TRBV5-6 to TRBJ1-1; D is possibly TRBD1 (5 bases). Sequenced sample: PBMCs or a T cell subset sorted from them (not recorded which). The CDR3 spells CATQQDGGTEAFF. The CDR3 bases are TGTGCCACGCAACAGGACGGGGGCACTGAAGCTTTCTTT.